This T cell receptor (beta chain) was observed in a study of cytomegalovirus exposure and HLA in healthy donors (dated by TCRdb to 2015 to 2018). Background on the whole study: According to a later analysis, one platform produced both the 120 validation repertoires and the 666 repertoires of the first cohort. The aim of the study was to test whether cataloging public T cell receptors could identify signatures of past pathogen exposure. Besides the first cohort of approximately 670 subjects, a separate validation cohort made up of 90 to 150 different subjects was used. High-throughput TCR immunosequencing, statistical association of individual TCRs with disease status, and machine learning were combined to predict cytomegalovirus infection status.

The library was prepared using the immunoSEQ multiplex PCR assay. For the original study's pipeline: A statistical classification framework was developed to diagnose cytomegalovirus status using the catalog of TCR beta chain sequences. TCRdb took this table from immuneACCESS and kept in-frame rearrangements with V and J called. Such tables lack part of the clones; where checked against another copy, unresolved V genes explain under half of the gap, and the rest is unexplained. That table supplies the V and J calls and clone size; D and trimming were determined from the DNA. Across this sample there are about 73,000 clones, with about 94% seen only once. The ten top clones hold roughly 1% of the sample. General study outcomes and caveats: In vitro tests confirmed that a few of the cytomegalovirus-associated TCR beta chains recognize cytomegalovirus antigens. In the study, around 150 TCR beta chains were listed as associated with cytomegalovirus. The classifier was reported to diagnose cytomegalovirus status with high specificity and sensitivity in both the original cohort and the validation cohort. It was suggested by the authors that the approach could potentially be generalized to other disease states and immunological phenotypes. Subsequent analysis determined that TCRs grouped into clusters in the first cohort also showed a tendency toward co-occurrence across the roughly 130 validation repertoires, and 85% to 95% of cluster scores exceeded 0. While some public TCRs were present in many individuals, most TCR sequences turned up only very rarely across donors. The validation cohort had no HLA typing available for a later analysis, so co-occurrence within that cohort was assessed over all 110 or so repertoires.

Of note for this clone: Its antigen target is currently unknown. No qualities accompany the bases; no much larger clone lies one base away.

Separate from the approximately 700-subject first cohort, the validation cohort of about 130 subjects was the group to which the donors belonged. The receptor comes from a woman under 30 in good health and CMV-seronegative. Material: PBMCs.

For the CDR3, the sequence is CASSQEGRQWQYF. The nucleotide sequence reads as follows: TGTGCCAGCAGCCAAGAGGGCAGACAGTGGCAGTACTTC. The rearrangement combines TRBV14 with TRBJ2-7, with a weak D call of TRBD1 (5 bases match). Inclusive of the bounding cysteine and phenylalanine, the CDR3 is 13 residues long. Solely the CDR3 DNA is kept, with 39 bases framed from the first base. Via the germline V gene, CDR1 is SGHDN and CDR2 FVKESK. V drops 0 bases and J drops 9 bases, leaving 12 bases in between.